This TCR beta chain came from a study of T cell responses to AZD1222 COVID-19 vaccine. Study outcomes and limitations: Vaccine-associated CD4 TCRs ranged over spike, dominating at 160-218 and 743-854. Breadth and depth of Spike-specific TCRs rose after two AZD1222 doses. Baseline testing showed seropositivity in only a handful of AZD1222 recipients. The sample set comprised mostly white British donors with more females, and clonal diversity was possibly underestimated.

Assay: immunoSEQ multiplex PCR; the TCRdb copy retains only in-frame clones and omits some. The data show roughly 260,000 clones, 93% seen once. Points on this clone: Its target is unknown.

CDR3 length: 15 residues. Trimming at V came to 4 bases and at J to 3 bases, leaving 9 bases not matched to a gene. Germline CDR1 is SNHLY and CDR2 is FYNNEI. The TCR sequence derives from an adult in good health. The J gene is TRBJ2-7, the V gene TRBV2, with 7 bases aligning to TRBD1. The specimen was peripheral blood, collected on day 0 of AZD1222 vaccination. The CDR3 spells CASSAHRGGNYEQYF. The CDR3 region has the DNA TGTGCCAGCAGTGCCCACAGGGGTGGGAACTACGAGCAGTACTTC. The complete variable domain, with remaining parts taken from reference TRBV2 and TRBJ2-7, reads EPEVTQTPSHQVTQMGQEVILRCVPISNHLYFYWYRQILGQKVEFLVSFYNNEISEKSEIFDDQFSVERPDGSNFTLKIRSTKLEDSAMYFCASSAHRGGNYEQYFGPGTRLTVT.